This T cell receptor (beta chain) is drawn from a study of blood T cell repertoires in COVID-19. About the research overall: The United States, Italy and Spain were the sources of the acute and convalescent COVID-19 samples. From T cells, B-cell-depleted T cells, or PBMCs came the material, which was cDNA or gDNA.

Per the original data handling: Estimates of nucleated cell counts were drawn from the amplification of reference gene primers. Clones were sequenced by immunoSEQ multiplex PCR, and TCRdb holds only the in-frame ones, with some missing. V, J and clone size are taken as reported in that table, and D and trimming were inferred from the DNA itself. This table has about 220,000 clones, 80% appearing once. This CDR3 is built from 17 residues. The germline V gene has CDR1 LGHDT and CDR2 YNNKEL (reference sequence). V was trimmed by 5 bases and J by 0 bases, leaving 16 bases between them. The gene calls are TRBV3-1 (or the pseudogene TRBV3-2) and TRBJ2-2; a weak D match, TRBD2 (7 bases). Sequencing was carried out using peripheral blood. The source of this sequence is a human donor in a cohort sampled during active COVID-19. The CDR3 sequence: CASSYGSGGPNTGELFF. The CDR3 bases are TGTGCCAGCAGCTATGGTTCGGGGGGCCCGAACACCGGGGAGCTGTTTTTT.